This T cell receptor beta chain originates from a study of T cells in localized non-small cell lung cancer. This CDR3 contains 16 residues. CDR1 and CDR2 from the germline V gene are LNHDA and SQIVND (reference sequence). The V end was cut by 7 bases, the J end by 0 bases, with 16 bases between. In regard to this clone: Antigen unknown.

Findings of the study overall: Clonality of T cells reached its maximum in uninvolved adjacent lung, surpassing tumor. Only one tumor region went through sequencing, so heterogeneity may still be there. A median of roughly 52 of the top 100 tumor clones appeared in adjacent lung, which was paired and uninvolved.

TCRdb's copy holds only in-frame clones and misses some; the assay was immunoSEQ multiplex PCR. The table lists 65,000 or so clones, more than 80% of them singletons, with around 4.7% in the top ten. The chain has TRBV19 and TRBJ1-3; D remains unclear. The receptor was derived from a man aged 40 to 75 with stage II lung adenocarcinoma. Here the sequenced sample was PBMCs, taken before any cancer treatment. CDR3 nucleotides: TGTGCCAGTAATAGAGCCCCGGATAGCTCTGGAAACACCATATATTTT. Protein product: CASNRAPDSSGNTIYF.